This T cell receptor beta chain was found in a study of blood T cell repertoires in COVID-19. Study details: Samples taken during acute and convalescent COVID-19 were collected in the United States, Italy and Spain.

Participant-reported clinical history was the basis for cohort assignment. All recovered Cohort 3 donors got two negative PCRs, got clearance, or saw symptom resolution. Here immunoSEQ multiplex PCR was the method, and the copy in TCRdb shows in-frame clones only, minus some. There are about 170,000 clones in the sample; 80% to 90% occur only once, and roughly 15% lies in the top ten. The sample was PBMCs or T cells enriched from blood (not recorded which). The TCR originated in a man between 45 and 60 years old who had recovered from COVID-19.

CDR3 sequence: CASSPDGGGRNTIYF. DNA for the CDR3: TGTGCCAGCAGCCCCGACGGCGGAGGGAGAAACACCATATATTTT. This sequence joins TRBV9 and TRBJ1-3; D is uncertain. The CDR3 runs to 15 residues. From germline, CDR1 is SGDLS and CDR2 YYNGEE. Trimming shortened V by 4 bases and J by 5 bases, and 16 bases separated the two germline ends.